Shown below are 10 T cell receptor beta chains from a single sample sequenced in a study of beta chain features in type 1 diabetes. Reverse transcription of all isolated RNA meant that expressed TCRB transcripts were sequenced. TCRdb keeps only in-frame clones here, not all; method: immunoSEQ multiplex PCR. The table has about 360,000 clones, around 13% seen once; the top ten hold more than 0.015%. The material sequenced was naive CD4+ T cells from blood. These receptors originate from a young man in good health.

V gene TRBV30 combines with J gene TRBJ2-1; 9 nucleotides match TRBD2. The length of the CDR3 is 17 residues. With V trimmed by 0 bases and J by 8 bases, 14 bases remained unmatched. Germline CDR1 GTSNPN, CDR2 SVGIG (reference sequence). CDR3 loop: CAWSVGVLGTSIHEQFF. The CDR3 coding sequence is TGTGCCTGGAGTGTAGGAGTATTAGGGACTAGCATCCATGAGCAGTTCTTC.

The table lists this clone with a few counts. The rearrangement links TRBV5-4 to TRBJ2-7, with D tentatively TRBD1 (6 bases). V was pared by 4 bases and J by 3 bases, with 11 bases between. The CDR3 is made up of 13 amino acids. Germline V gene lookup returns CDR1 SGHNT and CDR2 YYREEE (reference sequence). The DNA for the CDR3 is TGTGCCAGCAGCCCGGGACAAAACTACGAGCAGTACTTC. This translates into CASSPGQNYEQYF.

J is TRBJ2-5 and V is TRBV4-3, with TRBD2 identical over 11 bases. V gave up 0 bases and J gave up 1 base; unmatched junction bases: 7. In germline, CDR1 is LGHNA, CDR2 YSLEER. This CDR3 is built from 18 residues. DNA of the CDR3: TGCGCCAGCAGCCAAGATAATAGACTAGCGGGGACCCAAGAGACCCAGTACTTC. Amino acids: CASSQDNRLAGTQETQYF.

This clone has just a few counts. The gene calls are TRBV4-3 and TRBJ2-1; D perhaps matches TRBD2 (5 bases). The CDR3 extends over 12 amino acids. V lost 4 bases to trimming and J lost 10 bases, with 11 bases between them. Germline CDR1 and CDR2: LGHNA and YSLEER. The CDR3 spells CASSPGFGEQFF. CDR3 in DNA: TGCGCCAGCAGCCCGGGGTTTGGGGAGCAGTTCTTC.

Only a few counts were recorded for this clone. The chain uses TRBV28 and TRBJ1-6; no definite D call. Looked up from germline, CDR1 is MDHEN and CDR2 is SYDVKM. V lost 5 bases to trimming and J lost 10 bases, with 15 bases between them. The CDR3 contains 14 residues. The chain's CDR3 is CASSLSTRQSPLHF. In DNA form, the CDR3 reads TGTGCCAGCAGTCTCTCGACCCGACAATCACCCCTCCACTTT. The full variable domain, rest sourced from reference TRBV28 and TRBJ1-6, is DVKVTQSSRYLVKRTGEKVFLECVQDMDHENMFWYRQDPGLGLRLIYFSYDVKMKEKGDIPEGYSVSREKKERFSLILESASTNQTSMYLCASSLSTRQSPLHFGNGTRLTVT.

This clone came up a few times. This chain joins TRBV29-1 and TRBJ1-1; the D is unclear. The CDR3 extends over 12 amino acids. The ends were cut back, 7 bases at V and 0 bases at J, with 9 bases in the middle. CDR1 is SQVTM and CDR2 is ANQGSEA in the germline V gene. This CDR3 is CSGYAVNTEAFF. CDR3 sequence (DNA): TGCAGCGGCTACGCGGTGAACACTGAAGCTTTCTTT.

The CDR3 loop reads CSVGRDRLSGYTF. CDR3 nucleotides: TGCAGCGTTGGACGGGACAGGCTTTCTGGCTACACCTTC. The rearrangement joins TRBV29-1 to TRBJ1-2; 8 nucleotides align to TRBD1. This CDR3 is 13 amino acids long. The ends lost 4 bases at V and 7 bases at J; junction bases unmatched: 8. Germline-derived CDR1 and CDR2 are SQVTM and ANQGSEA.

This rearrangement joins TRBV30 to TRBJ2-3; 9 bases are shared with TRBD1. Germline-derived CDR1 and CDR2 are GTSNPN and SVGIG (reference sequence). This CDR3 has 16 residues. With 0 bases clipped from V and 2 bases from J, the junction kept 6 bases outside the gene matches. CDR3 region: CAWSVRGQGLTDTQYF. As DNA, the CDR3 is TGTGCCTGGAGTGTCCGCGGACAGGGGCTCACAGATACGCAGTATTTT.

This clone showed up just a few times. The chain has TRBV6-5 and TRBJ2-7; tentative D call: TRBD1 (5 bases). CDR1 and CDR2 (germline): MNHEY, SVGAGI. The CDR3 contains 12 residues. V was trimmed by 6 bases and J by 7 bases, leaving 13 bases between them. This chain's CDR3 is CASRRQLGEQYF. The CDR3 nucleotides read TGTGCCAGCAGGCGACAGCTAGGGGAGCAGTACTTC.

Only a few counts were recorded for this clone. The V gene is TRBV4-3, the J gene TRBJ2-5, with 9 bases lining up with TRBD1. The germline CDR1 and CDR2 sequences are LGHNA and YSLEER. After removal of 3 bases from V and 2 bases from J, the junction contained 7 bases not matched to a gene. This CDR3 region has 16 residues. The CDR3, as DNA: TGCGCCAGCAGCCAGGTACAGGGGGCCGGTCAAGAGACCCAGTACTTC. Its translation is CASSQVQGAGQETQYF.